This T cell receptor (beta chain) was obtained from a study of response to subunit inactivated influenza vaccine. The study's findings and limits: The authors proposed limited new T cell recruitment per seasonal influenza vaccination.

This clonotype was seen more than once but under ten times. Its antigen is as yet unknown. Trimming left V 6 bases short and J 0 bases short, with 12 bases between. The CDR3 covers 15 residues. MiXCR, run by TCRdb on the RT-PCR reads, gives a single entry per CDR3 protein. The sample lists 250,000 to 350,000 distinct CDR3 sequences, about 20% occurring once. The clonotype comes from a man aged 50 to 69 who received an inactivated influenza vaccine. The chain has TRBV12-3 or TRBV12-4 and TRBJ1-3, with D possibly TRBD1 on 5 matching bases. The input for sequencing was PBMCs from blood, taken less than 22 months after vaccination. Written as DNA, the CDR3 is TGTGCCAGCAGGGTTGGGGGTAGCTCTGGAAACACCATATATTTT. Amino acids: CASRVGGSSGNTIYF.